Listed here is a single T cell receptor beta chain. Its matching antigen is unknown. The protocol was immunoSEQ multiplex PCR, while the TCRdb copy is restricted to in-frame clones and leaves out a portion. The table has around 450,000 clones, 75% to 90% seen once. V was pared by 5 bases and J by 6 bases, with 14 bases between. There are 15 residues in the CDR3. Germline CDR1 is ENHRY and CDR2 is SYGVKD. This specimen comes from a study of Ad26.COV2.S vaccination and SARS-CoV-2 variants. Whole-study results and caveats: Responses of T cells in total may have been underestimated by the TCR breadth and depth analyses. Reportedly, after vaccination the spike-specific CD8+ and CD4+ T cell responses displayed substantial breadth. Placebo recipients trailed vaccine recipients in spike-specific TCR breadth.

Treatment specified: 15 to 20 received Ad26.COV2.S at low or high dose, single or two shots; roughly five received placebo; per-sample allocation not given. Specimen acquisition occurred on day 63 following the initial vaccine or placebo injection. Boston hosted the donor, who was an adult aged 18-55 years. The sequences come from peripheral blood, collected in a trial of Ad26.COV2.S vaccine versus placebo. V is TRBV10-3 and J is TRBJ1-6; D is ambiguous. This sequence was found in a person aged 18-65 years who received the Ad26.COV2.S COVID-19 vaccine or a placebo. This CDR3 is CAISTTTGGNSPLHF. CDR3 nucleotides: TGTGCCATCAGTACGACCACGGGTGGTAATTCACCCCTCCACTTT.